These 13 T cell receptor beta chains were sequenced from one sample in a study of cytomegalovirus exposure and HLA in healthy donors. Vbeta (60) and Jbeta (13) primers were used in the PCR. Clones were read by immunoSEQ multiplex PCR, and TCRdb kept only the in-frame ones, dropping some. The data contain 100,000 to 150,000 clones, over 50% of them singletons. Sequenced input: PBMCs. The receptors here all came from a woman aged 40 to 49 in good health and CMV-seropositive.

This sequence joins TRBV27 and TRBJ1-2, with 7 bases identical to TRBD1. This CDR3 is built from 17 residues. V lost 2 bases and J lost 5; bases outside the gene matches: 14. From germline, CDR1 is MNHEY and CDR2 SMNVEV (reference sequence). The CDR3 is CASSLGGQASLGYGYTF. The CDR3 nucleotides are TGTGCCAGCAGTTTAGGAGGACAGGCCAGCCTTGGATATGGCTACACCTTC.

The V call is TRBV5-1, the J call TRBJ2-7, with TRBD2 matching 8 bases. Germline trimming cut 1 base from V and 4 bases from J; bases unmatched to any gene: 4. This CDR3 region has 14 residues. Germline V gene lookup returns CDR1 SGHRS and CDR2 YFSETQ. CDR3 bases: TGCGCCAGCAGCTTGCAAACTAGCGGATACGAGCAGTACTTC. This sequence encodes CASSLQTSGYEQYF.

This chain connects TRBV9 to TRBJ2-1; 8 nucleotides match TRBD2. V shed 4 bases and J 9 bases; nucleotides not matched to a gene: 12. There are 15 residues in the CDR3. Germline CDR1 SGDLS, CDR2 YYNGEE. The CDR3 DNA sequence: TGTGCCAGCAGCCTCCGAAGCGGGAGTTCCCCTGAGCAGTTCTTC. Amino acid sequence: CASSLRSGSSPEQFF.

The V gene is TRBV5-1, the J gene TRBJ2-1; a weak D match, TRBD1 (6 bases). This CDR3 spans 14 amino acids. Trimming shortened V by 2 bases and J by 1 base, and 7 bases separated the two germline ends. The germline V gene has CDR1 SGHRS and CDR2 YFSETQ. As DNA, the CDR3 is TGCGCCAGCAGCTTAGGGGGTTCCTACAATGAGCAGTTCTTC. This codes for CASSLGGSYNEQFF.

The chain links TRBV7-9 to TRBJ1-5, with TRBD1 identical over 7 bases. The CDR3 spans 13 residues. The germline gives CDR1 SEHNR, CDR2 FQNEAQ (reference sequence). Trimming took 8 bases from V and 0 from J; bases not matched to a gene: 1. Here the CDR3 reads CASGQASNQPQHF. In nucleotides, the CDR3 is TGTGCCAGCGGACAGGCTAGCAATCAGCCCCAGCATTTT.

The count of this clone is one. One end of the junction is discordant with germline, which a read error may explain. The V gene is TRBV7-7, the J gene TRBJ2-1; TRBD2 agrees at 13 bases. Germline V lookup: CDR1 SSHAT, CDR2 FNYEAQ (reference sequence). The CDR3 is made up of 19 amino acids. The CDR3 loop reads CASSKWTGETSGRKNEQFF. As DNA, the CDR3 is TGTGCTAGCAGCAAATGGACAGGGGAGACTAGCGGGAGGAAGAATGAGCAGTTCTTC.

Only a few counts were recorded for this clone. J is TRBJ1-2 and V is TRBV6-6; D unclear. CDR3 length: 16 residues. Germline V gives CDR1 MNHNY, CDR2 SVGAGI (reference sequence). V dropped 4 bases and J dropped 0 bases, with 15 bases sitting between them. The CDR3 DNA reads as TGTGCCAGCAGTTCAGAAGCGGGCGCTGCTAACTATGGCTACACCTTC. It translates to CASSSEAGAANYGYTF.

The chain uses TRBV19 and TRBJ1-5, with D maybe TRBD1 (5 bases). Germline V gene sequence: CDR1 LNHDA, CDR2 SQIVND (reference sequence). The CDR3 spans 17 residues. Deletions cut 5 bases from V and 0 bases from J, with 17 bases between. CDR3 bases: TGTGCCAGTAGTCTGAGGTCAGGGTCAGATAGCAATCAGCCCCAGCATTTT. It is translated as CASSLRSGSDSNQPQHF.

This chain uses TRBV9 with TRBJ2-7, with D uncertain. CDR3 size: 14 residues. V lost 0 bases to trimming and J lost 1 base, with 8 bases between them. Germline lookup yields CDR1 SGDLS and CDR2 YYNGEE. The CDR3 region is CASSVGPVSYEQYF. In nucleotides, the CDR3 is TGTGCCAGCAGCGTAGGGCCAGTGTCCTACGAGCAGTACTTC.

V is TRBV7-3 and J is TRBJ2-1; 10 bases agree with TRBD1. V was clipped by 5 bases and J by 6 bases; unmatched bases: 10. The CDR3 has 16 amino acids. The germline CDR1 and CDR2 sequences are SGHTA and FQGTGA. The CDR3 region is CASSETGTGAGNEQFF. The CDR3 DNA reads TGTGCCAGCAGCGAAACCGGGACAGGGGCTGGCAATGAGCAGTTCTTC.

The CDR3 protein is CAISNQGLAVDEQYF. The CDR3 coding sequence is TGTGCCATCTCAAACCAGGGACTAGCTGTGGACGAGCAGTACTTC. The chain combines TRBV10-3 with TRBJ2-7; 9 bases map to TRBD2. This CDR3 is built from 15 residues. Germline CDR1 is ENHRY and CDR2 is SYGVKD. The J segment lost 5 bases and the V segment lost 8 bases, leaving 13 bases of the junction unmatched.

This sequence joins TRBV19 and TRBJ1-4; 9 bases agree with TRBD1. Germline V gene sequence: CDR1 LNHDA, CDR2 SQIVND (reference sequence). The junction had 6 bases not matched to a gene; V was cut back by 5 bases and J by 8 bases. The CDR3 sequence is 14 residues long. CDR3: CASSVQGAKEKLFF. For the CDR3, the DNA is TGTGCCAGTAGTGTACAGGGGGCGAAAGAAAAACTGTTTTTT.

The chain recombines TRBV29-1 with TRBJ2-1; 14 nucleotides line up with TRBD2. This CDR3 region has 14 residues. Trimming removed 7 bases from V and 10 bases from J; junction bases left unmatched: 9. Germline lookup yields CDR1 SQVTM and CDR2 ANQGSEA. CDR3 protein: CSGWTSGGPGEQFF. The CDR3 nucleotides read TGCAGCGGGTGGACTAGCGGGGGGCCAGGGGAGCAGTTCTTC.